A single sample gave rise to the 9 T cell receptor beta chains below, sequenced in a study of T cell responses to AZD1222 COVID-19 vaccine. Libraries were prepared by immunoSEQ multiplex PCR; TCRdb keeps only in-frame clonotypes and omits some of them. The sample shows more than 130,000 clones, 90% of them seen only once. The source material was peripheral blood, sampled on day 0 of AZD1222 vaccination. The receptors stem from an adult in good health.

The chain links TRBV20-1 to TRBJ2-1; TRBD1 aligns across 7 bases. With 6 bases clipped from V and 10 bases from J, the junction kept 6 bases outside the gene matches. CDR1 and CDR2 from the germline V gene are DFQATT and SNEGSKA (reference sequence). The CDR3 runs to 11 residues. CDR3 in amino acids: CSASYRGEQFF. CDR3 nucleotides: TGCAGTGCGTCTTACAGGGGCGAGCAGTTCTTC.

The chain recombines TRBV27 with TRBJ2-3; D call uncertain. The CDR3 is made up of 14 amino acids. Germline-derived CDR1 and CDR2 are MNHEY and SMNVEV (reference sequence). V was cut by 4 bases and J by 4 bases, with 12 bases left in between. CDR3 in DNA: TGTGCCAGCAGTTCCCAGGACCGGCCAGATACGCAGTATTTT. Translating it yields CASSSQDRPDTQYF.

The chain couples TRBV20-1 to TRBJ1-2; perhaps TRBD1 as D (5 bases). Germline CDR1 is DFQATT and CDR2 is SNEGSKA (reference sequence). This CDR3 has 14 amino acids. V was clipped by 3 bases and J by 1 base, with 12 bases between them. The CDR3 DNA sequence: TGCAGTGCTAGTACGGGGGGGTATAACTATGGCTACACCTTC. Its translation is CSASTGGYNYGYTF.

The chain links TRBV7-6 to TRBJ2-2; 9 bases are shared with TRBD2. The CDR3 spans 17 residues. Losses at the gene ends were 2 bases for V and 3 bases for J; bases not matched to a gene: 7. Germline CDR1 is SGHVS and CDR2 is FNYEAQ. This CDR3 reads CASSLSNSGRYTGELFF. In DNA form, the CDR3 reads TGTGCCAGCAGCTTATCCAACAGCGGGAGGTACACCGGGGAGCTGTTTTTT.

Turning to this clone: An end of the junction does not agree with germline; a read error may underlie this. The chain has TRBV27 and TRBJ2-3; 8 positions match TRBD1. CDR1 is MNHEY and CDR2 is SMNVEV in the germline V gene (reference sequence). This CDR3 region has 15 residues. CDR3 nucleotide sequence: TGTGCCAGCAGTACGCCCCTGGAGGGGGACAGGACGCGGTATTTT. Translation: CASSTPLEGDRTRYF.

CDR3 region: CATSEGQGREKLFF. The CDR3, as DNA: TGTGCCACCAGTGAGGGACAGGGGCGGGAAAAACTGTTTTTT. This chain links TRBV24-1 with TRBJ1-4; 10 bases fit TRBD1. This CDR3 comprises 14 residues. V dropped 4 bases and J dropped 8; count of bases not matched to a gene: 3. Germline V gives CDR1 KGHDR, CDR2 SFDVKD.

The sample holds a few counts of this clone. The chain recombines TRBV5-6 with TRBJ2-7, with TRBD1 matching 7 bases. Germline CDR1 and CDR2: SGHDT and YYEEEE. V was clipped by 0 bases and J by 2 bases; unmatched bases: 2. CDR3 length: 14 residues. Here the CDR3 reads CASSLGDRAYEQYF. As DNA, the CDR3 is TGTGCCAGCAGCTTGGGTGACAGGGCCTACGAGCAGTACTTC.

Written as DNA, the CDR3 is TGTGCCAGCACAAACCGGGACAGGCAGGGCGGTGCAACTAATGAAAAACTGTTTTTT. It yields the protein CASTNRDRQGGATNEKLFF. The V gene is TRBV28, the J gene TRBJ1-4; 8 nucleotides match TRBD1. V shed 7 bases and J 0 bases; nucleotides not matched to a gene: 16. CDR3 length: 19 amino acids. Germline V gene sequence: CDR1 MDHEN, CDR2 SYDVKM.

This clone was observed once. V and J are TRBV4-1 and TRBJ1-2; perhaps TRBD1 as D (5 bases). Looked up from germline, CDR1 is MGHRA and CDR2 is YSYEKL. Between the trimmed V and J ends, which lost 4 bases and 1 base, there was a span of 16 bases. The CDR3 consists of 16 residues. CDR3 sequence reads: CASSPPVGDSNYGYTF. In nucleotides, the CDR3 is TGCGCCAGCAGCCCTCCCGTGGGCGACAGTAACTATGGCTACACCTTC.